Listed below are T cell receptor beta chains from one sample, sequenced in a study of blood T cell repertoires in COVID-19. Assay used: immunoSEQ multiplex PCR; TCRdb lists only in-frame clones, some missing. The sample yields some 65,000 clones, less than 95% seen once. The sample consisted of peripheral blood. These receptors came from a middle-aged man with COVID-19, enrolled during active disease. The CDR3 runs from the conserved cysteine through the conserved F or W. Fields, in order: CDR3 length, clone size, D gene, V gene, J gene, CDR3 DNA, CDR3 protein. D genes are given only for firm matches. A row's size may be missing; if present it is once, few, many or a size class.

18	once	TRBD2	TRBV3-1/TRBV3-2	TRBJ2-1	TGTGCCAGCAGCCACTCCCTGCGGACTAGCGGGGTTTACAATGAGCAGTTCTTC	CASSHSLRTSGVYNEQFF
13	-	-	TRBV29-1	TRBJ1-2	TGCAGCGTTGGCCAGGCCATCGACTATGGCTACACCTTC	CSVGQAIDYGYTF
15	-	-	TRBV19	TRBJ2-5	TGTGCCAGTAGAAATAGCCCAGGGTACCAAGAGACCCAGTACTTC	CASRNSPGYQETQYF
14	-	-	TRBV10-3	TRBJ2-7	TGTGCCATCAGTCGCGCGGGGTCCTCCTACGAGCAGTACTTC	CAISRAGSSYEQYF
14	-	TRBD2	TRBV7-2	TRBJ2-3	TGTGCCAGCAGCTTAGGACTAGCAACAGATACGCAGTATTTT	CASSLGLATDTQYF
17	-	TRBD2	TRBV27	TRBJ2-7	TGTGCCAGCAGCCGAGTCGGGGGAGCGGGAGGGAACTACGAGCAGTACTTC	CASSRVGGAGGNYEQYF
18	-	-	TRBV7-6	TRBJ1-3	TGTGCCAGCAGCTTAGCGGCCGGTTCAGGGGTGTCTGGAAACACCATATATTTT	CASSLAAGSGVSGNTIYF
16	-	-	TRBV5-1	TRBJ2-1	TGCGCCAGCAGCTTGAATCCGGGGATACCCTACAATGAGCAGTTCTTC	CASSLNPGIPYNEQFF
13	-	TRBD1	TRBV19	TRBJ2-4	TGTGCCAGTAGTAACCGACAGGGAAGGATTCAGTACTTC	CASSNRQGRIQYF
13	-	-	TRBV12-3/TRBV12-4	TRBJ2-3	TGTGCCAGCAGTCTCCCGGGACATCTAACGCAGTATTTT	CASSLPGHLTQYF
15	-	TRBD1	TRBV5-4	TRBJ1-3	TGTGCCAGCAGCTTTGGGACAGGGGCTGGAAACACCATATATTTT	CASSFGTGAGNTIYF
15	-	TRBD1	TRBV10-3	TRBJ1-2	TGTGCCATCAGTGAGTCCCGACAGGGGAAGGACGGCTACACCTTC	CAISESRQGKDGYTF
15	-	TRBD1	TRBV6-5	TRBJ1-3	TGTGCCAGCAGTAGACAGGGGATGAGCGGAAACACCATATATTTT	CASSRQGMSGNTIYF
14	-	-	TRBV6-6	TRBJ1-1	TGTGCCAGCAGTTACGGACAAGCGAACACTGAAGCTTTCTTT	CASSYGQANTEAFF
16	once	TRBD2	TRBV5-1	TRBJ2-7	TGCGCCAGCAGCTTGACGGTGGGAGGGAGCTCCTACGAGCAGTACTTC	CASSLTVGGSSYEQYF
13	-	-	TRBV9	TRBJ2-3	TGTGCCAGCAGTATAGGACAGATAGATACGCAGTATTTT	CASSIGQIDTQYF
15	few	-	TRBV4-1	TRBJ1-4	TGCGCCAGCAGCCCCCGGGACATTGGACCCGAAAAACTGTTTTTT	CASSPRDIGPEKLFF
15	once	-	TRBV15	TRBJ1-5	TGTGCCACCAGCAGGGGGGGAGGGGCCGAGGAGGCCCAGCATTTT	CATSRGGGAEEAQHF
17	-	-	TRBV5-8	TRBJ1-5	TGTGCCAGCAGCGTACGGGAAAACTCCTATAGCAATCAGCCCCAGCATTTT	CASSVRENSYSNQPQHF
16	-	-	TRBV9	TRBJ1-3	TGTGCCAGCAGCGACTCAGGGGTGCGCTCTGGAAACACCATATATTTT	CASSDSGVRSGNTIYF
14	-	-	TRBV19	TRBJ2-2	TGTGCCAGTAGTAGTCAGGCAAACACCGGGGAGCTGTTTTTT	CASSSQANTGELFF
21	-	TRBD1	TRBV5-1	TRBJ2-3	TGCGCCAGCAGCTTGAGAGCAGGGGGCCCATTAAGGGGTCTAAGCACAGATACGCAGTATTTT	CASSLRAGGPLRGLSTDTQYF
16	-	TRBD2	TRBV5-1	TRBJ2-3	TGCGCCAGCAGCTTTAGGTTAGCGGGGGGGACAGATACGCAGTATTTT	CASSFRLAGGTDTQYF
15	-	-	TRBV19	TRBJ2-5	TGTGCCAGTAGTACCGCCCAAGGGGGGGAAGAGACCCAGTACTTC	CASSTAQGGEETQYF
14	-	-	TRBV27	TRBJ1-3	TGTGCCAGCAGTCCTCAGGGGCCTGGAAACACCATATATTTT	CASSPQGPGNTIYF
14	-	-	TRBV6-5	TRBJ2-2	TGTGCCAGCAGACCCGACAGAGAGACCGGGGAGCTGTTTTTT	CASRPDRETGELFF
14	-	TRBD2	TRBV5-4	TRBJ2-1	TGTGCCAGCAGCTTGGATCCGGGGGGCAATGAGCAGTTCTTC	CASSLDPGGNEQFF
15	-	TRBD2	TRBV4-2	TRBJ2-1	TGTGCCAGCAGCCCGACCGAGCGGGAGGGCCGTGAGCAGTTCTTC	CASSPTEREGREQFF
14	-	-	TRBV6-5	TRBJ1-3	TGTGCCAGCAGAGTCGAGGCCTCTGGAAACACCATATATTTT	CASRVEASGNTIYF
12	few	TRBD1	TRBV29-1	TRBJ2-5	TGCAGCGGGACAGGGCGCCAAGAGACCCAGTACTTC	CSGTGRQETQYF
14	-	TRBD1	TRBV6-5	TRBJ2-5	TGTGCCAGCAGTCGGACAGGGAGGCAAGAGACCCAGTACTTC	CASSRTGRQETQYF
15	-	TRBD1	TRBV7-3	TRBJ1-6	TGTGCCAGCAGCTTACTGCGACCAACAGGGGCGCCCCTCCACTTT	CASSLLRPTGAPLHF
14	-	-	TRBV28	TRBJ1-3	TGTGCCAGCTGCCAAACAGGCTCTGGAAACACCATATATTTT	CASCQTGSGNTIYF
15	-	-	TRBV27	TRBJ1-1	TGTGCCAGCAGTTTATATCGGACAGCGAACACTGAAGCTTTCTTT	CASSLYRTANTEAFF
16	-	TRBD2	TRBV3-1/TRBV3-2	TRBJ2-1	TGTGCCAGCAGCCAAGATCTCAGCGGGGCCTACAATGAGCAGTTCTTC	CASSQDLSGAYNEQFF
13	-	-	TRBV27	TRBJ1-1	TGTGCCAGCAGTTGGGCAGCGAACACTGAAGCTTTCTTT	CASSWAANTEAFF
10	-	-	TRBV20-1	TRBJ2-1	TGCAGTGCTAAAAAGAGTGAGCAGTTCTTC	CSAKKSEQFF
13	-	-	TRBV30	TRBJ1-3	TGTGCCTGGAGTTCGGGGGATGGAAACACCATATATTTT	CAWSSGDGNTIYF
18	-	TRBD2	TRBV4-1	TRBJ2-2	TGCGCCAGCAGCGAAGCAGGACTAGCGGGAGGGAACACCGGGGAGCTGTTTTTT	CASSEAGLAGGNTGELFF
14	-	TRBD1	TRBV29-1	TRBJ1-4	TGCAGCGTCGACCCCGGGACAGGGGATGAAAAACTGTTTTTT	CSVDPGTGDEKLFF